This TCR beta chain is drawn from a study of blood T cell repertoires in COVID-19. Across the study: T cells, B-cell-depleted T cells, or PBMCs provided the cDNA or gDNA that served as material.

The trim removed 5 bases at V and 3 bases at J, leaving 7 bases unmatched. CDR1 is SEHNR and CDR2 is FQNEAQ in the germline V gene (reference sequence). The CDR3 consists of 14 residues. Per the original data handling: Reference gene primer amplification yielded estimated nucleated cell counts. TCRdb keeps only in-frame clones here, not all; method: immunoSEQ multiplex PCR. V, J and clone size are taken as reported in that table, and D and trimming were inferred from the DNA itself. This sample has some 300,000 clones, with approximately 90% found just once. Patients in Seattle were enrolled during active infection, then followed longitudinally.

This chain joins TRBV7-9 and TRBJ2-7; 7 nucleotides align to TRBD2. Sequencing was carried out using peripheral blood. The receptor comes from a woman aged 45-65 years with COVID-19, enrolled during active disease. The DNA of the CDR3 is TGTGCCAGCAGCCCCGGACTAGAATTCTACGAGCAGTACTTC. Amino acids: CASSPGLEFYEQYF.